Below are 8 T cell receptor beta chains sequenced from a single sample in a study of regulatory T cells in long-lasting Graves disease. Described time point: newly diagnosed GD, antithyroid drugs for less than 3 months. TCR sequences were obtained from RNA taken from PBMCs. iRepertoire HTBI primers and Arm-PCR of CDR3 regions built TCR beta libraries. Each CDR3 protein is one row after TCRdb ran MiXCR on the multiplex PCR reads. The sample includes about 450,000 distinct CDR3 sequences, approximately 16% seen only once; the top ten take around 10%. This sample also appeared in a second study, on T cells in Graves' hyperthyroidism and ophthalmopathy.

The source material was peripheral blood mononuclear cells (PBMCs), sampled at new diagnosis, from a patient treated with antithyroid drugs. These receptors all come from a woman in her twenties or thirties with Graves disease.

The chain employs TRBV5-1 and TRBJ2-1; 12 bases are shared with TRBD2. Trimming at V came to 3 bases and at J to 8 bases, leaving 9 bases not matched to a gene. The CDR3 consists of 16 residues. Germline loops: CDR1 SGHRS, CDR2 YFSETQ. CDR3 loop: CASSYNGLAGSDEQFF. The CDR3 DNA sequence: TGCGCCAGCAGCTACAACGGACTAGCGGGATCGGATGAGCAGTTCTTC.

This clonotype was seen at least ten times. J is TRBJ2-5 and V is TRBV7-2; perhaps D is TRBD1 or TRBD2 (5 bases each). Per the germline V gene, CDR1 is SGHTA and CDR2 is FQGNSA. This CDR3 is built from 14 residues. Deletions cut 3 bases from V and 1 base from J, with 9 bases between. The CDR3 region has the DNA TGTGCCAGCAGCTTTGGGGGATTCCAAGAGACCCAGTACTTC. Its protein is CASSFGGFQETQYF.

About this clonotype: Just one base apart from a much larger clone, this may be a read error. This chain connects TRBV7-9 to TRBJ2-7, with no clear D. Germline-derived CDR1 and CDR2 are SEHNR and FQNEAQ (reference sequence). The CDR3 is 12 residues long. Trimming cost V 1 base and J 4 bases, with 5 bases left between them. CDR3 region: CASSLDEYEQYF. CDR3 DNA sequence: TGTGCCAGCAGCTTAGATGAGTACGAGCAGTACTTC.

This clonotype was counted between two and nine times. V is TRBV24-1 and J is TRBJ2-5; 7 bases line up with TRBD2. In germline, CDR1 is KGHDR, CDR2 SFDVKD. The CDR3 is 17 amino acids. V gave up 0 bases and J gave up 7 bases; unmatched junction bases: 13. The CDR3 sequence is CATSDLQASGTSGTQYF. DNA for the CDR3: TGTGCCACCAGTGATTTGCAGGCCAGCGGGACGTCCGGGACCCAGTACTTC.

This clonotype occurred many times. This chain joins TRBV6-1 and TRBJ1-1; tentative D call: TRBD1 (5 bases). Germline CDR1 is MNHNS and CDR2 is SASEGT. The CDR3 contains 14 residues. V lost 7 bases and J 4 bases, leaving 16 bases between the germline ends. The CDR3 nucleotides read TGTGCCAGCATTTGGCAGGGTTTGGGCACTGAAGCTTTCTTT. Its translation is CASIWQGLGTEAFF.

The rearrangement links TRBV28 to TRBJ1-2, with 9 nucleotides matching TRBD1. V was clipped by 5 bases and J by 9 bases; unmatched bases: 10. The germline CDR1 and CDR2 sequences are MDHEN and SYDVKM. This CDR3 is 14 amino acids long. CDR3 amino acids: CASSGGTGLPSYTF. Here the CDR3 DNA reads TGTGCCAGCAGTGGCGGGACAGGGTTACCCAGCTACACCTTC.

Only a few counts were recorded for this clonotype. The rearrangement uses TRBV7-9 and TRBJ2-7; TRBD2 might be the D (6 bases). Trimming stripped 5 bases from V and 2 bases from J, with 13 bases between. This CDR3 is 14 amino acids long. Germline assignment: CDR1 SEHNR and CDR2 FQNEAQ (reference sequence). CDR3 nucleotides: TGTGCCAGCAGCCCCGGGAGTTTCCCCTACGAGCAGTACTTC. The encoded protein is CASSPGSFPYEQYF.

This clonotype was recorded at least ten times. This sequence joins TRBV6-5 and TRBJ2-7; 8 positions agree with TRBD1. Trimming took 0 bases from V and 3 from J; bases not matched to a gene: 7. Germline CDR1 is MNHEY and CDR2 is SVGAGI. This CDR3 spans 16 amino acids. The CDR3 region is CASSYSTWDRNYEQYF. As DNA, the CDR3 is TGTGCCAGCAGTTACTCGACTTGGGACAGGAACTACGAGCAGTACTTC.